This TCR beta chain was sequenced for a study of blood T cell repertoires in COVID-19. The repertoire was sequenced with immunoSEQ multiplex PCR; TCRdb's copy has only in-frame clones and lacks some. The table has about 330,000 clones, approximately 90% seen once. Germline assignment: CDR1 SGDLS and CDR2 YYNGEE. With V trimmed by 5 bases and J by 1 base, 4 bases remained unmatched. The CDR3 is 15 residues long. Ages ranged from about 18 to 89 years, with residence in about two dozen US areas. Recovery among Cohort 3 donors was established by two negative PCRs, clearance, or symptom resolution. The origin of this receptor is a woman in her thirties who had recovered from COVID-19. The source material was PBMCs or T cells enriched from blood (not recorded which). The rearrangement uses TRBV9 and TRBJ2-2; 8 positions agree with TRBD1. In DNA form, the CDR3 reads TGTGCCAGCAGTGCAGGGGGCAAGAACACCGGGGAGCTGTTTTTT. Amino acids: CASSAGGKNTGELFF.